This TCR beta chain emerged from a study of Ad26.COV2.S vaccination and SARS-CoV-2 variants (dated by TCRdb to about 2021). Regarding the study in general: Donors in the vaccine arm were drawn from COV1001, a multicentre, randomized, double-blind, placebo-controlled phase I-IIa trial testing Ad26.COV2.S in healthy adults. Trial participants were randomized into five groups of five: low-dose or high-dose Ad26.COV2.S given once or twice, or placebo on both occasions. Ad26.COV2.S was administered intramuscularly at 5 x 10^10 or 1 x 10^11 viral particles, either as a single shot or as two shots given 56 days apart. The specificity and breadth of SARS-CoV-2-reactive T cell receptors after Ad26.COV2.S vaccination were assessed by TCRbeta repertoire sequencing. Investigators remained blinded to trial group allocation during experiments and outcome assessment. A total of about 30 samples were included in the TCR-sequenced set, comprising approximately 20 Ad26.COV2.S vaccine recipients, 5 placebo recipients and 8 SARS-CoV-2 convalescent individuals.

CDR1 and CDR2 are read off the germline V gene as SGHDT and YYEEEE. Counted from cysteine to phenylalanine, this CDR3 has 14 amino acids. Only the CDR3 portion is preserved as DNA: 42 bases, with reading frame beginning at the first base. V and J are truncated by 4 bases and 1 base respectively, leaving an intervening sequence of 11 bases. General conclusions and limits of the study: After vaccination, substantial breadth of spike-specific CD8+ and CD4+ T cell responses was reported. Comparing responses between vaccine doses or regimens was not something the study was powered to do. Non-spike TCR breadth was comparable between vaccine and placebo recipients, consistent with the vaccine containing only spike. The authors noted that the TCR breadth and depth analyses may have underestimated total T cell responses. Spike-specific TCR breadth was higher in Ad26.COV2.S recipients than in placebo recipients (P = 0.0014).

This clone showed up just once. Its antigen is still unknown. No base qualities exist here, and no much larger clone lies one base off it. In light of the paper, this sample's treatment or condition label describes: about 20 received Ad26.COV2.S at low or high dose, single or two shots; about 5 received placebo; per-sample allocation not given. Repertoires of vaccine and placebo recipients were sequenced from samples collected on day 63 after the first injection. In Cohort 1b, about 25 adults aged 18-55 years were enrolled at a single site in Boston, USA, between 29 July and 7 August 2020. Ad26.COV2.S consisted of a replication-incompetent adenovirus type 26 vector by which a prefusion-stabilized SARS-CoV-2 spike protein from the original Wuhan strain was expressed. The immunoSEQ Assay was used to sequence TCRbeta CDR3 regions. After extraction, genomic DNA underwent amplification by bias-controlled multiplex PCR, followed by high-throughput sequencing. Concerning the study's data processing: To quantify the absolute abundance of every unique TCRbeta CDR3 region, sequences were collapsed and filtered. T cell fraction was estimated by normalizing TCRbeta template counts to usable DNA, which was measured by amplifying reference genes present in all nucleated cells. Repertoire TCRs were annotated as SARS-CoV-2-specific by exact matching of V gene, CDR3 amino acid sequence and J gene to a known reactive TCR set. The reference SARS-CoV-2 TCR set was obtained from MIRA and was filtered for enrichment in COVID-19-positive ImmuneCODE repertoires, whereby public or cross-reactive TCRs were removed. Using the MIRA antigens, annotated TCRs were further analysed by specific ORF or by position within an ORF. Depth was the summed frequency of annotated unique rearrangements, while breadth was defined as annotated unique rearrangements over total unique productive rearrangements. Group comparisons of TCR breadth used two-sided Wilcoxon rank-sum tests. TCRdb's version of the immuneACCESS table is confined to in-frame rearrangements and falls short of the full clone set. An unresolved V gene accounts for under half of the shortfall where checked; the remainder is of unknown origin. That table furnishes V, J and clone size, whereas the DNA furnished D and trimming. Here the sample has around 310,000 clones; roughly 88% occur a single time. The ten largest make up 5% to 6.5% of the sample.

In this chain, TRBV5-6 is recombined with TRBJ1-1; perhaps TRBD1 is the D gene, with 5 bases matching. The sequence was obtained from a person aged 18-60 years who received the Ad26.COV2.S COVID-19 vaccine or a placebo. The sequencing used peripheral blood, collected in a trial of Ad26.COV2.S vaccine versus placebo. Here the CDR3 is given as CASSPYRRNTEAFF. The DNA sequence is as follows: TGTGCCAGCAGCCCGTACAGGAGGAACACTGAAGCTTTCTTT. When the CDR3 is completed using the reference TRBV5-6 and TRBJ1-1 genes on either side, the full variable domain is DAGVTQSPTHLIKTRGQQVTLRCSPKSGHDTVSWYQQALGQGPQFIFQYYEEEERQRGNFPDRFSGHQFPNYSSELNVNALLLGDSALYLCASSPYRRNTEAFFGQGTRLTVV.